One sample yielded the 14 T cell receptor beta chains listed below, sequenced in a study of blood T cells in healthy people across ages. PCR was performed a second time for roughly 7 to 12 cycles using a sample-barcoded 5' primer and a J-beta primer mix. TCRdb redid the calling of the 5' RACE reads with MiXCR, one entry per CDR3 protein. The data contain 780,000 or so distinct CDR3 sequences, approximately 53% of them singletons. Sequencing was done on a sample of blood. These receptors were taken from a man in his forties or fifties in good health.

The chain carries TRBV5-1 and TRBJ2-5; perhaps TRBD1 as D (5 bases). This CDR3 is built from 14 residues. V was trimmed by 4 bases and J by 1 base, leaving 11 bases between them. The germline V gene has CDR1 SGHRS and CDR2 YFSETQ. The CDR3 bases are TGCGCCAGCAGCACGGTGGACATCCAAGAGACCCAGTACTTC. It is translated as CASSTVDIQETQYF.

The genes are TRBV4-1 and TRBJ2-5; a possible D gene is TRBD1 (5 bases). Germline CDR1 and CDR2: MGHRA and YSYEKL. The CDR3 sequence is 15 residues long. Trimming left V 4 bases short and J 3 bases short, with 15 bases between. The CDR3: CASSPQNQGEETQYF. Here the CDR3 DNA reads TGCGCCAGCAGCCCTCAGAATCAAGGGGAAGAGACCCAGTACTTC.

This rearrangement joins TRBV10-3 to TRBJ1-5; tentatively, D is TRBD1 (6 bases). The CDR3 loop spans 14 amino acids. V was clipped by 4 bases and J by 6 bases, with 13 bases between them. Germline-derived CDR1 and CDR2 are ENHRY and SYGVKD. CDR3 sequence reads: CAISGSGVVQPQHF. CDR3 sequence (DNA): TGTGCCATCAGTGGTTCAGGGGTGGTTCAGCCCCAGCATTTT.

This rearrangement joins TRBV10-3 to TRBJ2-1, with 8 bases fitting TRBD1. Germline CDR1 ENHRY, CDR2 SYGVKD. V dropped 4 bases and J dropped 5; count of bases not matched to a gene: 4. This CDR3 region has 14 residues. CDR3 loop: CAISGTGPDNEQFF. In DNA, the CDR3 is TGTGCCATCAGTGGGACAGGGCCCGACAATGAGCAGTTCTTC.

On this clonotype: No DNA is shown, since the ends of the CDR3 on it are uncertain; the CDR3 is the one TCRdb lists. The chain links TRBV25-1 to TRBJ1-2. Germline CDR1 is MGHDK and CDR2 is SYGVNS. Both ends counted, the CDR3 spans 12 residues. CDR3 loop: CAGGMEIYGCTF.

A note on this clonotype: One end of the junction varies from germline; a read error may be responsible. This chain connects TRBV4-2 to TRBJ2-4; D unclear. Near its end, the DNA agrees better with TRBJ2-7, so the J call may be wrong. CDR3 length: 16 residues. The germline CDR1 and CDR2 sequences are LGHNA and YNFKEQ. The CDR3 sequence is CASSQDIAAPSHEQYF. The CDR3 DNA sequence: TGTGCCAGCAGCCAAGACATCGCGGCCCCCTCCCACGAGCAGTACTTC.

The rearrangement uses TRBV20-1 and TRBJ2-3, with 8 positions matching TRBD2. The CDR3 sequence is 14 residues long. Germline V gene data show CDR1 as DFQATT and CDR2 as SNEGSKA (reference sequence). The ends lost 2 bases at V and 1 base at J; junction bases unmatched: 2. CDR3 region: CSARPGGGTDTQYF. CDR3 nucleotides: TGCAGTGCTAGACCCGGGGGGGGCACAGATACGCAGTATTTT.

The V gene is TRBV11-2, the J gene TRBJ2-4; D may match TRBD1 or TRBD2 (6 bases each). Germline-derived CDR1 and CDR2 are SGHAT and FQNNGV. Trimming removed 4 bases at V and 0 bases at J, with 13 bases between. The CDR3 is 16 residues long. The CDR3 bases are TGTGCCAGCAGCTCCCTACAGGGACTAGCCAAAAACATTCAGTACTTC. Protein sequence: CASSSLQGLAKNIQYF.

The chain combines TRBV20-1 with TRBJ2-1; 8 bases are shared with TRBD2. The CDR3 has 13 amino acids. V trimming: 5 bases; J trimming: 4 bases; junction bases outside the gene matches: 4. Germline V gives CDR1 DFQATT, CDR2 SNEGSKA (reference sequence). The CDR3, as DNA: TGCAGTGCTCCGCGGGGGGTGTACAATGAGCAGTTCTTC. It specifies CSAPRGVYNEQFF.

The V gene is TRBV9, the J gene TRBJ2-7; D call uncertain. The CDR3 length is 11 residues. The germline V gene has CDR1 SGDLS and CDR2 YYNGEE. The V end was cut by 3 bases, the J end by 3 bases, with 4 bases between. As DNA, the CDR3 is TGTGCCAGCAGCGCGGACTACGAGCAGTACTTC. Amino acids: CASSADYEQYF. The entire variable domain, with the rest obtained from reference TRBV9 and TRBJ2-7, is as follows: DSGVTQTPKHLITATGQRVTLRCSPRSGDLSVYWYQQSLDQGLQFLIQYYNGEERAKGNILERFSAQQFPDLHSELNLSSLELGDSALYFCASSADYEQYFGPGTRLTVT.

This clonotype was recorded only once. The genes are TRBV5-4 and TRBJ2-5; D possibly corresponds to TRBD2 (5 bases). Germline V lookup: CDR1 SGHNT, CDR2 YYREEE (reference sequence). The CDR3 has 12 residues. V dropped 3 bases and J dropped 11 bases, with 14 bases sitting between them. CDR3 residues: CASSSIGREQYF. The CDR3 nucleotides read TGTGCCAGCAGCTCTATTGGAAGGGAGCAGTACTTC.

V is TRBV19 and J is TRBJ2-5; no definite D call. The CDR3 consists of 15 residues. The ends were cut back, 5 bases at V and 2 bases at J, with 15 bases in the middle. Germline V CDR1 and CDR2: LNHDA, SQIVND (reference sequence). CDR3 region: CASSSHSGIQETQYF. CDR3 bases: TGTGCCAGTAGTTCCCACTCAGGAATTCAAGAGACCCAGTACTTC.

V usage is TRBV4-3 and J usage is TRBJ2-3, with 10 positions matching TRBD1. The length of the CDR3 is 15 residues. CDR1 and CDR2 from the germline V gene are LGHNA and YSLEER. J lost 7 bases, V lost 0 bases, and 4 bases had no gene match. This CDR3 is CASSQDGTGVNTQYF. CDR3 DNA: TGCGCCAGCAGCCAAGATGGGACAGGGGTGAATACGCAGTATTTT.

This clonotype was recorded many times. V usage is TRBV4-2 and J usage is TRBJ2-1, with TRBD2 matching 7 bases. V dropped 0 bases and J dropped 5; count of bases not matched to a gene: 4. The CDR3 loop spans 15 amino acids. Germline V gene lookup returns CDR1 LGHNA and CDR2 YNFKEQ. Here the CDR3 DNA reads TGTGCCAGCAGCCAAGACTGGGACTACGACAATGAGCAGTTCTTC. Amino acids: CASSQDWDYDNEQFF.